This TCR beta chain was identified in a study of prognosis after radiotherapy for stage I lung cancer. As for the study in general: Oligometastatic NSCLC after surgical resection of the primary tumor was present in 4 or 5 patients, while newly diagnosed primary stage I lung tumors were present in fourteen. A few patients developed post-radiotherapy distant metastases at median roughly seven months; about 14 had no significant progression. Study-wide results and caveats: Reduced Shannon entropy following stereotactic body radiation therapy was recorded in patients who developed distant metastases.

Researchers took around 6 milliliters of peripheral blood at each of two time points. Template was genomic DNA; TCR beta CDR3 amplified in two multiplex PCR rounds. Amplification in first-round PCR relied on primers specific to each TRBV and TRBJ gene. TCRdb processed the multiplex PCR reads anew with MiXCR; each CDR3 protein has one entry. The table shows tens of thousands of distinct CDR3 sequences, with 26% occurring only once. This clonotype was detected only a few times. Its specificity is unknown. This sample comprised PBMCs, obtained before or after stereotactic body radiation therapy (not recorded which). The origin of this receptor is a donor aged 50 or older with non-small cell lung cancer.

This CDR3 reads CASSPGTELYGYTF. The CDR3 DNA sequence: TGTGCCAGCAGCCCCGGGACAGAGCTCTATGGCTACACCTTC. V is TRBV5-4 and J is TRBJ1-2; 7 bases are a match to TRBD1. CDR1 and CDR2 (germline): SGHNT, YYREEE (reference sequence). V trimming: 4 bases; J trimming: 4 bases; junction bases outside the gene matches: 7. This CDR3 spans 14 amino acids. The full variable domain, its missing parts supplied by reference TRBV5-4 and TRBJ1-2, is ETGVTQSPTHLIKTRGQQVTLRCSSQSGHNTVSWYQQALGQGPQFIFQYYREEENGRGNFPPRFSGLQFPNYSSELNVNALELDDSALYLCASSPGTELYGYTFGSGTRLTVV.